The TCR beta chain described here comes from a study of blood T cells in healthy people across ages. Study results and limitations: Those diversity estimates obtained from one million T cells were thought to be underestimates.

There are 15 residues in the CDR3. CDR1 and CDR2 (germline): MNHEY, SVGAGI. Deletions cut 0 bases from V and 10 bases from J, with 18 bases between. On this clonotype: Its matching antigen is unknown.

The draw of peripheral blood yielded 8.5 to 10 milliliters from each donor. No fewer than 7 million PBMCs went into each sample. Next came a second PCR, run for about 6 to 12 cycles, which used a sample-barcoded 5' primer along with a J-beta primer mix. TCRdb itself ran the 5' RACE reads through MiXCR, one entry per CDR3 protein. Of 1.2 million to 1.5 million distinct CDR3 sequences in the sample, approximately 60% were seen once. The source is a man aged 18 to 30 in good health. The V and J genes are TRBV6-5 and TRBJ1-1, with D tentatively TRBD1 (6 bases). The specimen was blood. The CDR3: CASSYSVRGQRGAFF. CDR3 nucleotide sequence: TGTGCCAGCAGTTACTCGGTACGCGGACAGAGGGGAGCTTTCTTT.